This T cell receptor (beta chain) was found in a study of cytomegalovirus exposure and HLA in healthy donors. Study in general: An early release of data contained approximately 80 million unique TCRs, which came from HLA-typed donors.

A remark on this clone: No antigen is known for it.

PCR involved 60 Vbeta and 13 Jbeta primers. Some clones are missing from TCRdb's copy, which holds only in-frame ones; the method was immunoSEQ multiplex PCR. The sample holds under 150,000 clones, 70% to 90% seen once. Overall study results and limits: It was reported that TCR beta sequences correctly inferred the HLA-A and HLA-B alleles for most subjects. Rare sequences made up most TCRs, while some public TCRs were found in many donors.

The V gene lost 0 bases and the J gene lost 3 bases, with 5 bases spanning the gap. Looked up from germline, CDR1 is SGHVS and CDR2 is FNYEAQ. The CDR3 sequence is 14 residues long. The source is a woman aged 40 to 55 in good health and CMV-seropositive. Sequenced input: PBMCs. The rearrangement uses TRBV7-6 and TRBJ2-2, with unresolved D. CDR3 sequence reads: CASSLASDTGELFF. In nucleotides, the CDR3 is TGTGCCAGCAGCTTAGCATCAGACACCGGGGAGCTGTTTTTT. Full variable domain (outside the CDR3, taken from reference TRBV7-6 and TRBJ2-2): GAGVSQSPRYKVTKRGQDVALRCDPISGHVSLYWYRQALGQGPEFLTYFNYEAQQDKSGLPNDRFSAERPEGSISTLTIQRTEQRDSAMYRCASSLASDTGELFFGEGSRLTVL.